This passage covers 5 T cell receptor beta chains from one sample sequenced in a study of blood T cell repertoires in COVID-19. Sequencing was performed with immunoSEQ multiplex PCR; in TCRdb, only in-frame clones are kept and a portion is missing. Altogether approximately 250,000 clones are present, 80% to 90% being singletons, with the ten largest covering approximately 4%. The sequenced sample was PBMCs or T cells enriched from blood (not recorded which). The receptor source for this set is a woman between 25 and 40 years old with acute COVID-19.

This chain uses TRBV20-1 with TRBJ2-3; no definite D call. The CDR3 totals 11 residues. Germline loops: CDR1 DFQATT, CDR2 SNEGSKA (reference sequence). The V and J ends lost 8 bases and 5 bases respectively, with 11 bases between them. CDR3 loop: CSCSPGDTQYF. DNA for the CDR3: TGCAGTTGCTCCCCCGGAGATACGCAGTATTTT.

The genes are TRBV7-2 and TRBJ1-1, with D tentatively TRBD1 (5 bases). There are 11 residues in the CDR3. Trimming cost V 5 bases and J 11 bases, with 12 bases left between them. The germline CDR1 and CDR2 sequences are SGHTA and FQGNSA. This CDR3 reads CASSPQGTAFF. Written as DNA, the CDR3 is TGTGCCAGCAGCCCCCAGGGTACGGCTTTCTTT.

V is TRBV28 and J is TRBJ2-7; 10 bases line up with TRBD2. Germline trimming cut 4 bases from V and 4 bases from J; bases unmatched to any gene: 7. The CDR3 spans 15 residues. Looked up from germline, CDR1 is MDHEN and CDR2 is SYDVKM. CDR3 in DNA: TGTGCCAGCAGTTCCGCCGGACTAGCGGCTTACGAGCAGTACTTC. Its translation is CASSSAGLAAYEQYF.

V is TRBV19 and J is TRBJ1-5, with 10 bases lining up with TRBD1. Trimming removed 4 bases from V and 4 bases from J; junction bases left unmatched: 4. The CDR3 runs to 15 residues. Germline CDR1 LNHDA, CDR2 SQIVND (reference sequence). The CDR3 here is CASSTGTGVNQPQHF. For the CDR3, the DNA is TGTGCCAGTAGTACCGGGACAGGGGTGAATCAGCCCCAGCATTTT.

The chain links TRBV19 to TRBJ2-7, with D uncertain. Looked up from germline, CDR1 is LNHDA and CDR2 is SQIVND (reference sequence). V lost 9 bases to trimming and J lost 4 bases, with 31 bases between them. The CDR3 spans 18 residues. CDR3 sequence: CARPKKKAGYDLPYEQYF. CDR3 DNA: TGTGCCAGACCGAAAAAAAAGGCAGGTTACGATCTACCTTACGAGCAGTACTTC. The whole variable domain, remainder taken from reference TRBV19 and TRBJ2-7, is DGGITQSPKYLFRKEGQNVTLSCEQNLNHDAMYWYRQDPGQGLRLIYYSQIVNDFQKGDIAEGYSVSREKKESFPLTVTSAQKNPTAFYLCARPKKKAGYDLPYEQYFGPGTRLTVT.